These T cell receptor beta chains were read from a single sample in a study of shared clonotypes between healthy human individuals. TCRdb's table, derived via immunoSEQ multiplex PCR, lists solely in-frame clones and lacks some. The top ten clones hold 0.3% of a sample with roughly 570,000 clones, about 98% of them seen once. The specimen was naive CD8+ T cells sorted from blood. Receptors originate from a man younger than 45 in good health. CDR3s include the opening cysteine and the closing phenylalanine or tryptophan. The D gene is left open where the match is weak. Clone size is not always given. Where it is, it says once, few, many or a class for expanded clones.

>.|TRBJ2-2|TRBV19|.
TGTGCCAGTAGTAAGCAAACCGGGGAGCTGTTTTTT
CASSKQTGELFF
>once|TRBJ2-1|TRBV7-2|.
TGTGCCAGCAGCTCCTCTAGCCCCTCCTACAATGAGCAGTTCTTC
CASSSSSPSYNEQFF
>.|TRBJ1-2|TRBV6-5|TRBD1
TGTGCCAGCAGACCCGGGACAGACTATGGCTACACCTTC
CASRPGTDYGYTF
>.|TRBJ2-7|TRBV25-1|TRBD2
TGTGCCATCGGACTAGCGGGGGAGCAGTACTTC
CAIGLAGEQYF
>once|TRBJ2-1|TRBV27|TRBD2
TGTGCCAGCAGTAGGACTAGCGGGTACAATGAGCAGTTCTTC
CASSRTSGYNEQFF
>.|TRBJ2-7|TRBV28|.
TGTGCCAGCAGTTTCGGGACCTACGACACGGACTACGAGCAGTACTTC
CASSFGTYDTDYEQYF
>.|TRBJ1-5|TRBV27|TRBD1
TGTGCCAGCAGGTCAGGGGGGAATCAGCCCCAGCATTTT
CASRSGGNQPQHF
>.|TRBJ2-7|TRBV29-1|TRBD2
TGCAGCGTTGAGGGACTAGCGGGAGTCTTGGAGCAGTACTTC
CSVEGLAGVLEQYF
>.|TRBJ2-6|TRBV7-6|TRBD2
TGTGCCAGCAGCTTCGGCGGGAGTGCCGGGGCCAACGTCCTGACTTTC
CASSFGGSAGANVLTF
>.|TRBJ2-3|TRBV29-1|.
TGCAGCGTTATGATTGGGGCCACAGATACGCAGTATTTT
CSVMIGATDTQYF
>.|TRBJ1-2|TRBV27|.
TGTGCCAGCAGCCCCTCCCCCCCTCCGGAAGGCTACACCTTC
CASSPSPPPEGYTF
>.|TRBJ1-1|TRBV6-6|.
TGTGCCAGCAGTTACTACCCTCCAGATATGAACACTGAAGCTTTCTTT
CASSYYPPDMNTEAFF
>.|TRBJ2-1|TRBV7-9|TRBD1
TGTGCCAGCAGCTTCTCAGGGGGCTCCTACAATGAGCAGTTCTTC
CASSFSGGSYNEQFF
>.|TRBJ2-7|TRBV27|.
TGTGCCAGCAGTTTCAGTCCCGGGGTCTACGAGCAGTACTTC
CASSFSPGVYEQYF
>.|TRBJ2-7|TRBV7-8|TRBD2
TGTGCCAGCAGCTCAGCGGGACTAGCGGGCTACGAGCAGTACTTC
CASSSAGLAGYEQYF
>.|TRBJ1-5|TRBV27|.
TGTGCCAGCAGTTCCAGGGGCAATCAGCCCCAGCATTTT
CASSSRGNQPQHF